These T cell receptor beta chains were read from a single sample in a study of T cell changes during pregnancy in multiple sclerosis. The assay was immunoSEQ multiplex PCR, and TCRdb's table has in-frame clones only and misses some. The table has approximately 82,000 clones, around 90% seen once. Sequencing was performed on CD4+ T cells from peripheral blood mononuclear cells, taken in the second trimester of pregnancy. The source is a female donor with multiple sclerosis, enrolled in a pregnancy study. Both conserved end residues are part of each CDR3. A D gene is named only where the DNA matches it firmly. For some rows the clone size is stated as once, few or many, or as a class when expanded; others skip it.

CDR3 protein | CDR3 DNA | D gene | clone size | J gene | V gene
CASSLVAGTYNEQFF | TGCGCCAGCAGCTTGGTCGCGGGGACCTACAATGAGCAGTTCTTC | . | . | TRBJ2-1 | TRBV5-1
CASSRTVPNSPLHF | TGTGCCAGCAGCCGGACAGTCCCTAATTCACCCCTCCACTTT | . | . | TRBJ1-6 | TRBV6-5
CARGIAASTDTQYF | TGTGCCAGGGGAATAGCGGCTAGCACAGATACGCAGTATTTT | . | . | TRBJ2-3 | TRBV7-2
CASSWANQETQYF | TGTGCCAGCAGTTGGGCTAACCAAGAGACCCAGTACTTC | . | . | TRBJ2-5 | TRBV27
CASSIGLAGPDTQYF | TGTGCCAGTAGTATAGGACTAGCGGGACCAGATACGCAGTATTTT | TRBD2 | . | TRBJ2-3 | TRBV19
CASNLAGDNEQFF | TGTGCCAGCAACCTAGCGGGGGACAATGAGCAGTTCTTC | TRBD2 | . | TRBJ2-1 | TRBV28
CASSPGQSEKLFF | TGTGCCAGCTCACCGGGACAGAGTGAAAAACTGTTTTTT | TRBD1 | . | TRBJ1-4 | TRBV18
CASAKATAGGTEAFF | TGTGCCAGCGCTAAGGCCACCGCAGGGGGCACTGAAGCTTTCTTT | TRBD1 | . | TRBJ1-1 | TRBV27
CASSLSLTPLLAGAAYNEQFF | TGTGCCAGCAGCTTATCTCTCACTCCCCTCCTAGCGGGAGCGGCCTACAATGAGCAGTTCTTC | TRBD2 | . | TRBJ2-1 | TRBV13
CASSRDRDTEAFF | TGTGCCAGTAGTCGGGACAGGGACACTGAAGCTTTCTTT | TRBD1 | . | TRBJ1-1 | TRBV19
CASNQGAGNEQFF | TGTGCCAGCAACCAGGGGGCGGGTAATGAGCAGTTCTTC | TRBD1 | . | TRBJ2-1 | TRBV6-4
CASSLPTGVNTEAFF | TGTGCCAGCAGCTTGCCTACAGGGGTGAACACTGAAGCTTTCTTT | TRBD1 | . | TRBJ1-1 | TRBV5-4
CASRPLTENTEAFF | TGTGCCAGCAGACCCCTGACAGAGAACACTGAAGCTTTCTTT | . | once | TRBJ1-1 | TRBV27
CSAGASGLDTEAFF | TGCAGCGCCGGAGCATCAGGGTTGGACACTGAAGCTTTCTTT | . | . | TRBJ1-1 | TRBV29-1
CASSRRTSGKQETQYF | TGCGCCAGCAGCCGCCGGACTAGCGGGAAGCAAGAGACCCAGTACTTC | TRBD2 | . | TRBJ2-5 | TRBV5-1
CASSQVGNRGDASIPQHF | TGTGCCAGCAGCCAAGTGGGGAACAGGGGGGATGCAAGTATCCCCCAGCATTTT | TRBD1 | . | TRBJ1-5 | TRBV4-2
CASSIAGRGLNEQYF | TGTGCCAGTAGTATAGCTGGCAGGGGGTTGAACGAGCAGTACTTC | TRBD1 | . | TRBJ2-7 | TRBV19
CASSETGLGGYTF | TGTGCCAGCAGTGAAACAGGGTTGGGTGGCTACACCTTC | . | . | TRBJ1-2 | TRBV2
CASRPAIGAYEQYF | TGTGCCAGCAGACCCGCTATCGGGGCCTACGAGCAGTACTTC | . | . | TRBJ2-7 | TRBV11-3
CASSPGTDQEQYF | TGCGCCAGCAGCCCCGGGACAGATCAAGAGCAGTACTTC | TRBD1 | . | TRBJ2-7 | TRBV5-1
CASSASGGAGGEQFF | TGTGCCAGCAGTGCAAGCGGGGGGGCCGGAGGTGAGCAGTTCTTC | TRBD2 | . | TRBJ2-1 | TRBV27
CASSWDRGIDIQYF | TGCGCCAGCAGTTGGGACAGGGGGATAGACATTCAGTACTTC | TRBD1 | once | TRBJ2-4 | TRBV5-1
CASSHLDAGLAGPIEQYF | TGTGCCAGCAGCCACCTGGACGCTGGGCTAGCGGGCCCCATCGAGCAGTACTTC | TRBD2 | . | TRBJ2-7 | TRBV5-4
CASSETVYNSPLHF | TGTGCCAGCAGTGAAACAGTTTATAATTCACCCCTCCACTTT | . | . | TRBJ1-6 | TRBV25-1
CASTDRGRSNYGYTF | TGTGCCAGCACTGACAGGGGCCGATCTAACTATGGCTACACCTTC | TRBD1 | . | TRBJ1-2 | TRBV28
CASSKPGGRGNQPQHF | TGTGCCAGCAGTAAACCAGGGGGCAGAGGCAATCAGCCCCAGCATTTT | TRBD1 | . | TRBJ1-5 | TRBV25-1
CASSPRTQGTGTGELFF | TGCGCCAGCAGCCCTCGCACACAGGGAACGGGAACCGGGGAGCTGTTTTTT | . | . | TRBJ2-2 | TRBV5-1